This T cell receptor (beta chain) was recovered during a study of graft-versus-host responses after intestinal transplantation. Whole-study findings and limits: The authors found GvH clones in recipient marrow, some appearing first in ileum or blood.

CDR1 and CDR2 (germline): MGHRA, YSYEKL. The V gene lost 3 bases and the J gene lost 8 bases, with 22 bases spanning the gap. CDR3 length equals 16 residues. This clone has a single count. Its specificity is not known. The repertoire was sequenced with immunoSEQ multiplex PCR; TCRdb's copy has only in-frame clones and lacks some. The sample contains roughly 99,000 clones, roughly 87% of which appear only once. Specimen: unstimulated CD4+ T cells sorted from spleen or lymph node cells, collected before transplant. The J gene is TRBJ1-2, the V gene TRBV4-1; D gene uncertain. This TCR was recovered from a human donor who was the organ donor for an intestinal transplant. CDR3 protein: CASSQGGGPVLRGYTF. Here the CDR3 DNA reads TGCGCCAGCAGCCAGGGCGGAGGGCCCGTGCTTCGGGGCTACACCTTC.